The entry below gives a single T cell receptor beta chain sequence along with its context. Its antigen is not identified. These data come from a study of T cell responses to AZD1222 COVID-19 vaccine. Across the study: Combined were second doses at about 4 or about 12 weeks.

Here immunoSEQ multiplex PCR was the method, and the copy in TCRdb shows in-frame clones only, minus some. Found here are approximately 170,000 clones, approximately 93% of them singletons; the top ten hold around 4.3%. The germline V and J ends were trimmed by 0 bases and 2 bases, with 11 bases remaining between them. Germline CDR1 is LGHDT and CDR2 is YNNKEL (reference sequence). This CDR3 comprises 15 residues. Findings of the study overall: When two AZD1222 doses had been given, Spike-specific TCR breadth and depth rose.

The V and J genes are TRBV3-1 (or the pseudogene TRBV3-2) and TRBJ2-7; a weak D match, TRBD2 (6 bases). This TCR was recovered from an adult in good health. The specimen comprised peripheral blood, sampled on day 0 of AZD1222 vaccination. CDR3 nucleotide sequence: TGTGCCAGCAGCCAAGATCGGGGGTGGGCCTACGAGCAGTACTTC. It codes for CASSQDRGWAYEQYF.